The rows below give T cell receptor beta chains drawn from one sample of a study of blood T cells in healthy people across ages. TCRdb called the 5' RACE reads again in MiXCR, with one record for every CDR3 protein. The data hold hundreds of thousands of distinct CDR3 sequences, with around 36% observed a single time. Sequenced sample: blood. Receptors originate from a young man in good health. CDR3s include the opening cysteine and the closing phenylalanine or tryptophan. Fields, in order: clone size, J gene, D gene, V gene, CDR3 protein, CDR3 DNA. D genes are given only for firm matches. Rows give clone size only sometimes, using once, few, many, or a class for an expanded clone.

>few|TRBJ1-1|-|TRBV12-3/TRBV12-4
CASSWGGTTTFF
TGTGCCAGCAGTTGGGGGGGGACCACAACTTTCTTT
>few|TRBJ1-2|-|TRBV21-1
CASSNRGIYGYTF
TGTGCCAGCAGCAACCGGGGGATCTATGGCTACACCTTC
>-|TRBJ1-2|-|TRBV10-3
CATSEPDRSYGYTF
TGTGCCACCAGTGAGCCGGACAGAAGCTATGGCTACACCTTC
>-|TRBJ2-2|-|TRBV6-5
CASSYGGLGELFF
TGTGCCAGCAGTTACGGGGGGCTCGGGGAGCTGTTTTTT
>-|TRBJ2-7|TRBD2|TRBV20-1
CSAPGLASTYEQYF
TGCAGTGCCCCTGGACTAGCCTCGACGTACGAGCAGTACTTC
>-|TRBJ2-7|TRBD2|TRBV11-1
CASSLKPGASGGVLSSYNEQYF
TGTGCCAGCAGCTTAAAACCCGGAGCTAGCGGGGGGGTCCTGAGCTCCTACAATGAGCAGTACTTC
>many|TRBJ2-1|-|TRBV10-3
CAISENNEQFF
TGTGCCATCAGTGAGAACAATGAGCAGTTCTTC
>-|TRBJ2-7|-|TRBV10-3
CAISESRGPEQYF
TGTGCCATCAGTGAGTCCAGGGGACCCGAGCAGTACTTC
>many|TRBJ2-3|-|TRBV20-1
CSASRGRDTQYF
TGCAGTGCCTCTCGGGGACGGGATACGCAGTATTTT
>few|TRBJ1-4|-|TRBV20-1
CSARDPRRSSANEKLFF
TGCAGTGCTAGAGATCCCAGGAGGAGCTCGGCTAATGAAAAACTGTTTTTT
>many|TRBJ2-1|-|TRBV29-1
CSAVGVYNEQFF
TGCAGCGCTGTGGGGGTCTACAATGAGCAGTTCTTC
>-|TRBJ1-2|-|TRBV7-2
CASRVSPLANHGYTF
TGTGCCAGCAGGGTGTCCCCCCTAGCTAACCATGGCTACACCTTC
>-|TRBJ2-3|-|TRBV4-3
CASSQDSLQRTDTQYF
TGCGCCAGCAGCCAAGACAGTCTCCAGCGCACAGATACGCAGTATTTT
>few|TRBJ2-3|TRBD2|TRBV3-1
CASSQFGLAGGRGTDTQYF
TGTGCCAGCAGCCAATTTGGGCTAGCGGGGGGGCGCGGCACAGATACGCAGTATTTT
>-|TRBJ2-7|-|TRBV5-1
CASSLDLLGGEQYF
TGCGCCAGCAGCCTCGACCTGCTTGGAGGTGAGCAGTACTTC
>-|TRBJ1-1|-|TRBV20-1
CSARQALNTEAFF
TGCAGTGCTCGACAGGCCCTGAACACTGAAGCTTTCTTT
>-|TRBJ1-1|-|TRBV20-1
CSVRDRVDTEAFF
TGCAGTGTCCGAGATCGGGTGGACACTGAAGCTTTCTTT
>-|TRBJ1-2|-|TRBV28
CASSLVTGRTLNYGYTF
TGTGCCAGCAGTTTAGTAACTGGCCGAACGTTAAACTATGGCTACACCTTC